This T cell receptor (beta chain) was documented in a study of blood T cell repertoires in COVID-19. Per the original methods: Reference gene primer amplification yielded estimated nucleated cell counts. Sequenced by immunoSEQ multiplex PCR; TCRdb stores in-frame clones only, minus some. That table is the source of V, J and clone size, and D and trimming were worked out from the DNA. The repertoire has 300,000 or so clones, 87% of them found once; the top ten carry about 1.6%. The CDR3 is made up of 13 amino acids. Trimming removed 5 bases from V and 6 bases from J, with 14 bases in between. Germline-derived CDR1 and CDR2 are ENHRY and SYGVKD.

This clonotype was obtained from a woman aged 35 to 49 who had recovered from COVID-19. The rearrangement joins TRBV10-3 to TRBJ2-7; D might be TRBD2 (6 bases). Sequencing used peripheral blood. CDR3 amino acids: CAISNGGWIEQYF. The CDR3 DNA sequence: TGTGCCATCAGTAACGGAGGGTGGATCGAGCAGTACTTC.